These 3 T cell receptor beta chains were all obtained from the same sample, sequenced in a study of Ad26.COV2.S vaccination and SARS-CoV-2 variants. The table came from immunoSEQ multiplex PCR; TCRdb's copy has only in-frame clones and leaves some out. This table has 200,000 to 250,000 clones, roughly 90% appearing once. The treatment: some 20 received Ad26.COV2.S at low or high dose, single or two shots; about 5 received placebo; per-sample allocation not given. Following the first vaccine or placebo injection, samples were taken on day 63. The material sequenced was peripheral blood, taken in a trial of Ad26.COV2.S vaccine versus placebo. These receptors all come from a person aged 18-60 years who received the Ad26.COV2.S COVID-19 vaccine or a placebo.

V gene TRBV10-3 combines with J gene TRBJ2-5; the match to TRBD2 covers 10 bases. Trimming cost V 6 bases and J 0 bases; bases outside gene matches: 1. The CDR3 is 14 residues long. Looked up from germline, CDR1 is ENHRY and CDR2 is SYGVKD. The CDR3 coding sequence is TGTGCCATCAGAGGGACTAGCGACCAAGAGACCCAGTACTTC. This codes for CAIRGTSDQETQYF.

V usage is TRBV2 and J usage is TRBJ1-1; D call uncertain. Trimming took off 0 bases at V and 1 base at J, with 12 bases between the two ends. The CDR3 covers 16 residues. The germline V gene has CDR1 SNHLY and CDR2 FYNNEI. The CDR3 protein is CASSEAGGVGNTEAFF. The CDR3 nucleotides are TGTGCCAGCAGTGAAGCAGGTGGGGTCGGGAACACTGAAGCTTTCTTT.

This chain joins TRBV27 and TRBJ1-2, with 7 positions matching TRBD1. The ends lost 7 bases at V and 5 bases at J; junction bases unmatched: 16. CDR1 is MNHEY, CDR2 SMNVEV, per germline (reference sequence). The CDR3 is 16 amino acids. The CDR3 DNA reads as TGTGCCAGCATAAAGAACTGGGCGGGACAGATGTATGGCTACACCTTC. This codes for CASIKNWAGQMYGYTF.